Presented here are 7 T cell receptor beta chains from one specimen sequenced in a study of cytomegalovirus exposure and HLA in healthy donors. The PCR was carried out with 60 Vbeta primers and 13 Jbeta primers. Profiling relied on immunoSEQ multiplex PCR, and the TCRdb table lists in-frame clones only, not all of them. The table records roughly 99,000 clones, 79% of them present only once. Sequencing input: PBMCs. The receptors derive from a male donor in good health and CMV-seropositive.

The chain joins TRBV4-2 to TRBJ1-5; 7 bases match TRBD1. Per the germline V gene, CDR1 is LGHNA and CDR2 is YNFKEQ. This CDR3 region has 17 residues. V gave up 0 bases and J gave up 1 base; unmatched junction bases: 6. CDR3: CASSQEGGQSSNQPQHF. The CDR3 DNA reads as TGTGCCAGCAGCCAAGAGGGGGGACAGTCCAGCAATCAGCCCCAGCATTTT.

DNA of the CDR3: TGCGCCAGCAGCCTAGGACAGGAAGGAGGCTACACCTTC. It is translated as CASSLGQEGGYTF. The chain is built from TRBV5-1 and TRBJ1-2; 7 bases match TRBD1. Germline assignment: CDR1 SGHRS and CDR2 YFSETQ. Unmatched junction bases numbered 8, after V lost 4 bases and J lost 8 bases. The CDR3 totals 13 residues.

The chain has TRBV27 and TRBJ2-1, with 9 positions matching TRBD2. From germline, CDR1 is MNHEY and CDR2 SMNVEV (reference sequence). CDR3 length: 16 amino acids. V trimming: 0 bases; J trimming: 6 bases; junction bases outside the gene matches: 6. The CDR3 loop reads CASSLSLAGARNEQFF. In nucleotides, the CDR3 is TGTGCCAGCAGTTTATCGTTAGCGGGGGCCCGCAATGAGCAGTTCTTC.

This chain joins TRBV19 and TRBJ1-2; the D is unclear. The germline V gene encodes CDR1 LNHDA and CDR2 SQIVND (reference sequence). The V end lost 7 bases, the J end lost 4 bases, and 19 bases lay between the germline ends. The CDR3 is 15 amino acids. The CDR3 DNA reads as TGTGCCAGTATCCCCGGAGACGAAGCCGTCTATGGCTACACCTTC. Amino acid sequence: CASIPGDEAVYGYTF.

This sequence joins TRBV29-1 and TRBJ1-2, with 8 bases fitting TRBD1. The V gene's germline CDR1 is SQVTM and CDR2 ANQGSEA. Germline trimming cut 6 bases from V and 7 bases from J; bases unmatched to any gene: 4. The CDR3 sequence is 11 residues long. The CDR3 loop reads CSVEDRAGYTF. The CDR3 DNA reads TGCAGCGTGGAGGACAGGGCTGGCTACACCTTC.

In this sample, this clone turned up once. The chain employs TRBV5-1 and TRBJ2-3; tentatively, D is TRBD2 (6 bases). The CDR3 runs 16 residues. The V gene's germline CDR1 is SGHRS and CDR2 YFSETQ. V was shortened by 0 bases and J by 1 base, with 12 bases between the two germline ends. CDR3 nucleotides: TGCGCCAGCAGCTTGGTTATCGGGGGAGGCACAGATACGCAGTATTTT. Translated, it gives CASSLVIGGGTDTQYF.

This chain uses TRBV5-1 with TRBJ2-3; no firm D call. V was pared by 2 bases and J by 0 bases, with 4 bases between. The CDR3 loop spans 13 amino acids. The germline CDR1 and CDR2 sequences are SGHRS and YFSETQ. CDR3 loop: CASSLQSTDTQYF. CDR3 nucleotides: TGCGCCAGCAGCTTACAAAGCACAGATACGCAGTATTTT.